This TCR beta chain is from a study of CD8 T cells in Susac syndrome. Study as a whole: When their blood was taken, patients with Susac syndrome were therapy-naive, taking corticosteroids, or taking intravenous immunoglobulin alone.

Random hexamers were used to reverse transcribe the RNA input (about 0.45 to 1 ug). TCRdb ran MiXCR on the immunoSEQ multiplex PCR reads and lists one entry per CDR3 protein. The profile covers roughly 75,000 distinct CDR3 sequences, with roughly 93% appearing a single time and roughly 0.16% taken by the ten largest. The length of the CDR3 is 12 residues. CDR1 is PRHDT, CDR2 FYEKMQ, per germline (reference sequence). V was shortened by 2 bases and J by 13 bases, with 15 bases between the two germline ends. Sequencing input: CD4+ T cells from PBMCs. The chain employs TRBV13 and TRBJ2-7; no definite D call. The clonotype originates from a human donor with Susac syndrome. The CDR3 spells CASSLYSDRRYF. CDR3 DNA: TGTGCCAGCAGCTTATATTCGGACCGCAGATACTTC.